The clone carrying this T cell receptor (beta chain) has a handful of counts. What it recognizes is unknown. V was pared by 5 bases and J by 0 bases, with 11 bases between. This CDR3 contains 14 residues. The germline V gene has CDR1 SGHTA and CDR2 FQGNSA. These data are taken from a study of post-analysis software for immune sequencing data. General study results and limits: For normalized Chao1 diversity, multiple sclerosis patients scored significantly lower than controls did. Pronounced co-clustering by F measure was evident among identically batched samples. A handful of TRBV segments occurring more often in patients than controls included TRBV5-6, TRBV5-1 and TRBV20-1.

Every TCR beta cDNA library bore unique molecular identifiers. Starting from approximately 1 to 10 million T cells, the study yielded hundreds of thousands of cDNA molecules. TCRdb reprocessed the PCR reads with MiXCR, giving one entry per CDR3 protein. The sample lists about 620,000 distinct CDR3 sequences; about 40% were seen once. The source is a girl between 10 and 17 years old with multiple sclerosis. The chain joins TRBV7-2 to TRBJ2-7; perhaps TRBD2 as D (5 bases). Source material: blood. As DNA, the CDR3 is TGTGCCAGCAGCCCTACCGGGAACTCCTACGAGCAGTACTTC. Protein: CASSPTGNSYEQYF. Drawing the rest from reference TRBV7-2 and TRBJ2-7, the complete variable domain is GAGVSQSPSNKVTEKGKDVELRCDPISGHTALYWYRQSLGQGLEFLIYFQGNSAPDKSGLPSDRFSAERTGGSVSTLTIQRTQQEDSAVYLCASSPTGNSYEQYFGPGTRLTVT.